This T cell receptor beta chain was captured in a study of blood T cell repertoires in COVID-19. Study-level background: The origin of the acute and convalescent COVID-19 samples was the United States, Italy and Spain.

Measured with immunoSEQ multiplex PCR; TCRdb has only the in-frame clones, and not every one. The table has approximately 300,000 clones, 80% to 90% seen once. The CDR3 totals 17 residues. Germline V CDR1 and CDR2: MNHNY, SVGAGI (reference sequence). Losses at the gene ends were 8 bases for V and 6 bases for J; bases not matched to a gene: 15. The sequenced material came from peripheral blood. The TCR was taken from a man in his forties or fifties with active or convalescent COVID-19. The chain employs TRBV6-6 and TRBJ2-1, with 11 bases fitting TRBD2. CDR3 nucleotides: TGTGCCAGCGGTCGTTCTAGCGGGGGGCGTTTTATCAATGAGCAGTTCTTC. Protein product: CASGRSSGGRFINEQFF.